The 27 T cell receptor beta chains below were found in one sample sequenced in a study of blood T cell repertoires in COVID-19. Profiling relied on immunoSEQ multiplex PCR, and the TCRdb table lists in-frame clones only, not all of them. This sample has over 15,000 clones; 80% occur once, and the top ten carry 8% to 13%. Material: peripheral blood. These TCRs come from a man of 80 years or more with acute or convalescent COVID-19.

V and J are TRBV2 and TRBJ1-4, with D unresolved. CDR3 length: 15 residues. From germline, CDR1 is SNHLY and CDR2 FYNNEI. V dropped 2 bases and J dropped 7 bases, with 14 bases sitting between them. CDR3 protein: CASSERGTMSEKLFF. For the CDR3, the DNA is TGTGCCAGCAGTGAACGAGGTACAATGAGTGAAAAACTGTTTTTT.

This sequence joins TRBV21-1 and TRBJ2-5; the table's D gene call, TRBD1, was not cross checked with the DNA. TRBV21-1 is classified as a pseudogene. The CDR3 totals 16 residues. This chain's CDR3 is CARPAPGHTLDETQYF. CDR3 bases: TGTGCCAGGCCTGCCCCGGGACACACCCTCGATGAGACCCAGTACTTC.

The chain has TRBV5-1 and TRBJ2-7, with 10 bases that match TRBD1. Unmatched junction bases numbered 7, after V lost 4 bases and J lost 6 bases. In germline, CDR1 is SGHRS, CDR2 YFSETQ. The CDR3 is made up of 14 amino acids. In nucleotides, the CDR3 is TGCGCCAGCAGCGGCTCGGACAGGGGGGGCGAGCAGTACTTC. Its translation: CASSGSDRGGEQYF.

The chain is built from TRBV30 and TRBJ1-3; possible D gene TRBD1, 6 bases. The germline V gene encodes CDR1 GTSNPN and CDR2 SVGIG (reference sequence). This CDR3 has 14 amino acids. V was cut by 4 bases and J by 0 bases, with 10 bases left in between. CDR3 region: CAWIGGYSGNTIYF. The CDR3 region has the DNA TGTGCCTGGATTGGGGGCTACTCTGGAAACACCATATATTTT.

Only a few counts were recorded for this clone. The chain employs TRBV10-3 and TRBJ2-7; D may be TRBD1 (5 bases). Trimming cost V 3 bases and J 4 bases, with 16 bases left between them. Germline V gives CDR1 ENHRY, CDR2 SYGVKD. The CDR3 is 15 residues long. DNA of the CDR3: TGTGCCATCAGTGAAATAAATCAGGGTACTTACGAGCAGTACTTC. Translating gives CAISEINQGTYEQYF.

This clone was observed a single time. This chain joins TRBV5-1 and TRBJ1-3; 7 nucleotides align to TRBD1. The V and J ends lost 3 bases and 2 bases, in that order; junction bases with no gene match: 2. This CDR3 is built from 14 residues. The germline V gene has CDR1 SGHRS and CDR2 YFSETQ. In DNA form, the CDR3 reads TGCGCCAGCAGCTCGGGACAGACTGGAAACACCATATATTTT. Amino acid sequence: CASSSGQTGNTIYF.

The rearrangement links TRBV25-1 to TRBJ1-4; D remains ambiguous. The V gene's germline CDR1 is MGHDK and CDR2 SYGVNS. The CDR3 sequence is 16 residues long. V was trimmed by 4 bases and J by 0 bases, leaving 12 bases between them. CDR3: CASSAVRGATNEKLFF. The CDR3 bases are TGTGCCAGCAGTGCGGTCCGCGGGGCAACTAATGAAAAACTGTTTTTT.

The chain links TRBV15 to TRBJ1-5, with unresolved D. Germline assignment: CDR1 LNHNV and CDR2 YYDKDF (reference sequence). The V end lost 1 base, the J end lost 8 bases, and 9 bases lay between the germline ends. The CDR3 length is 13 residues. The CDR3 DNA reads TGTGCCACCAGCAGAGCCCCGGTAGAGCCCCAGCATTTT. Protein product: CATSRAPVEPQHF.

The chain uses TRBV3-1 (or the pseudogene TRBV3-2) and TRBJ2-5; D remains ambiguous. CDR3 length: 14 amino acids. V was shortened by 2 bases and J by 0 bases, with 7 bases between the two germline ends. Per the germline V gene, CDR1 is LGHDT and CDR2 is YNNKEL (reference sequence). CDR3 sequence: CASSQFPDQETQYF. The CDR3 DNA reads TGTGCCAGCAGCCAATTCCCTGACCAAGAGACCCAGTACTTC.

The chain uses TRBV18 and TRBJ2-7, with D maybe TRBD1 (6 bases). Germline CDR1 KGHSH, CDR2 LQKENI. The CDR3 loop spans 13 amino acids. Trimming shortened V by 2 bases and J by 1 base, and 6 bases separated the two germline ends. CDR3 amino acids: CASSPRGSYEQYF. For the CDR3, the DNA is TGTGCCAGCTCACCAAGGGGGTCCTACGAGCAGTACTTC.

The genes are TRBV4-1 and TRBJ2-7; 11 positions match TRBD2. The V gene end was trimmed by 1 base and the J gene end by 0 bases; junction bases not matched to a gene: 2. The CDR3 covers 16 residues. Germline CDR1 reads MGHRA; CDR2 reads YSYEKL. The CDR3 DNA sequence: TGCGCCAGCAGCCAAGCCGGGACTAGCGGCTCCTACGAGCAGTACTTC. The encoded protein is CASSQAGTSGSYEQYF.

The rearrangement links TRBV6-1 to TRBJ1-1; 7 bases line up with TRBD1. There are 14 residues in the CDR3. The V segment lost 0 bases and the J segment 6 bases; nucleotides outside the gene matches: 4. Germline V CDR1 and CDR2: MNHNS, SASEGT. Here the CDR3 reads CASSEAPTGAEAFF. In nucleotides, the CDR3 is TGTGCCAGCAGTGAAGCTCCAACAGGGGCTGAAGCTTTCTTT.

The chain carries TRBV7-9 and TRBJ2-5, with unresolved D. The V gene's germline CDR1 is SEHNR and CDR2 FQNEAQ (reference sequence). This CDR3 spans 9 amino acids. Between the trimmed V and J ends, which lost 11 bases and 5 bases, there was a span of 6 bases. The CDR3 sequence is CAVQETQYF. CDR3 DNA sequence: TGTGCCGTACAGGAGACCCAGTACTTC.

The table lists this clone with a few counts. V is TRBV15 and J is TRBJ1-1; 8 nucleotides agree with TRBD1. With V trimmed by 0 bases and J by 7 bases, 7 bases remained unmatched. Germline V gene lookup returns CDR1 LNHNV and CDR2 YYDKDF (reference sequence). The CDR3 is 15 amino acids. This chain's CDR3 is CATSRDPGGANEAFF. CDR3 bases: TGTGCCACCAGCAGAGATCCAGGGGGCGCGAATGAAGCTTTCTTT.

The gene calls are TRBV19 and TRBJ2-1; TRBD2 agrees at 9 bases. Germline assignment: CDR1 LNHDA and CDR2 SQIVND (reference sequence). The CDR3 has 16 residues. V lost 2 bases and J lost 8; bases outside the gene matches: 10. DNA for the CDR3: TGTGCCAGTAGTATACTGGCTAGCGGGGATGCCGATGAGCAGTTCTTC. Residues: CASSILASGDADEQFF.

The J gene is TRBJ2-1, the V gene TRBV27; 7 positions match TRBD1. The CDR3 contains 14 residues. V gave up 10 bases and J gave up 3 bases; unmatched junction bases: 9. The germline CDR1 and CDR2 sequences are MNHEY and SMNVEV (reference sequence). CDR3 DNA: TGTGCCATACTAAGACAGGGCTACTACAATGAGCAGTTCTTC. Its translation is CAILRQGYYNEQFF.

The genes are TRBV7-9 and TRBJ1-1; unclear D gene. V gave up 4 bases and J gave up 5 bases, with 14 bases separating them. CDR3 length: 14 residues. Germline loops: CDR1 SEHNR, CDR2 FQNEAQ (reference sequence). In DNA, the CDR3 is TGTGCCAGCAGCTCTTCGAGGCCTAGTACTGAAGCTTTCTTT. Translating it yields CASSSSRPSTEAFF.

This clone was seen once. V gene TRBV6-2 or TRBV6-3 combines with J gene TRBJ2-1; 10 bases match TRBD2. The V segment lost 1 base and the J segment 3 bases; nucleotides outside the gene matches: 3. Per germline, CDR1 MNHEY and CDR2 SVGEGT. CDR3 size: 16 residues. Here the CDR3 DNA reads TGTGCCAGCAGTTACTTAGCGGGGGGTGTCTACAATGAGCAGTTCTTC. This codes for CASSYLAGGVYNEQFF.

The chain is built from TRBV7-2 and TRBJ1-1, with D possibly TRBD1 on 5 matching bases. Looked up from germline, CDR1 is SGHTA and CDR2 is FQGNSA. CDR3 size: 15 residues. Deletions cut 4 bases from V and 3 bases from J, with 15 bases between. The CDR3 coding sequence is TGTGCCAGCAGCTCTCGTAGGGGTGGTGACACTGAAGCTTTCTTT. Amino acids: CASSSRRGGDTEAFF.

The gene calls are TRBV4-3 and TRBJ1-4; 7 nucleotides match TRBD1. CDR1 is LGHNA, CDR2 YSLEER, per germline. This CDR3 has 16 residues. Unmatched junction bases numbered 12, after V lost 4 bases and J lost 7 bases. This chain's CDR3 is CASSRDTGVAPEKLFF. CDR3 DNA sequence: TGCGCCAGCAGCCGAGACACAGGGGTGGCCCCTGAAAAACTGTTTTTT.

The chain couples TRBV18 to TRBJ2-5, with D unclear. Trimming removed 2 bases from V and 1 base from J, with 8 bases in between. Germline V CDR1 and CDR2: KGHSH, LQKENI. This CDR3 is built from 14 residues. The CDR3 nucleotides read TGTGCCAGCTCACCAGGGCAGTCCCAAGAGACCCAGTACTTC. It codes for CASSPGQSQETQYF. Looking up the rest from reference TRBV18 and TRBJ2-5 gives the full variable domain: NAGVMQNPRHLVRRRGQEARLRCSPMKGHSHVYWYRQLPEEGLKFMVYLQKENIIDESGMPKERFSAEFPKEGPSILRIQQVVRGDSAAYFCASSPGQSQETQYFGPGTRLLVL.

This clone was observed once. This chain connects TRBV7-2 to TRBJ2-2; 9 nucleotides line up with TRBD2. Germline CDR1 SGHTA, CDR2 FQGNSA. This CDR3 is built from 14 residues. V was clipped by 5 bases and J by 6 bases; unmatched bases: 4. In nucleotides, the CDR3 is TGTGCCAGCAGCGGGACTAGCTCATCCGGGGAGCTGTTTTTT. It codes for CASSGTSSSGELFF.

The rearrangement uses TRBV7-9 and TRBJ1-5; D is possibly TRBD1 (5 bases). The germline gives CDR1 SEHNR, CDR2 FQNEAQ (reference sequence). This CDR3 comprises 13 residues. Trimming shortened V by 5 bases and J by 4 bases, and 9 bases separated the two germline ends. The CDR3 sequence is CASSPQDNQPQHF. CDR3 DNA: TGTGCCAGCAGCCCACAGGATAATCAGCCCCAGCATTTT. The whole variable domain, filled in from reference TRBV7-9 and TRBJ1-5, reads DTGVSQNPRHKITKRGQNVTFRCDPISEHNRLYWYRQTLGQGPEFLTYFQNEAQLEKSRLLSDRFSAERPKGSFSTLEIQRTEQGDSAMYLCASSPQDNQPQHFGDGTRLSIL.

The chain joins TRBV4-1 to TRBJ2-5, with 10 bases that match TRBD2. The CDR3 extends over 20 amino acids. Trimming removed 4 bases from V and 5 bases from J; junction bases left unmatched: 22. Germline V gene data show CDR1 as MGHRA and CDR2 as YSYEKL. The CDR3 coding sequence is TGCGCCAGCAGCCCGAAGGGGCCTAGCGGGGGCGCGCCGGGGTGGGAGACCCAGTACTTC. It translates to CASSPKGPSGGAPGWETQYF.

The CDR3 nucleotides are TGTGCCAGCAGCCCCACAGGGCTCAATTCACCCCTCCACTTT. This encodes CASSPTGLNSPLHF. The rearrangement links TRBV6-6 to TRBJ1-6; a weak D match, TRBD1 (6 bases). From germline, CDR1 is MNHNY and CDR2 SVGAGI (reference sequence). The CDR3 sequence is 14 residues long. The V and J ends lost 6 bases and 7 bases respectively, with 13 bases between them.

The chain links TRBV19 to TRBJ1-6, with 9 nucleotides matching TRBD1. The J segment lost 9 bases and the V segment lost 3 bases, leaving 3 bases of the junction unmatched. From germline, CDR1 is LNHDA and CDR2 SQIVND (reference sequence). The CDR3 length is 14 residues. CDR3 region: CASSITGGSSPLHF. The CDR3 DNA reads TGTGCCAGTAGTATCACAGGGGGCAGTTCACCCCTCCACTTT.

The chain employs TRBV12-3 or TRBV12-4 and TRBJ1-2; D is perhaps TRBD1 (5 bases). The germline V and J ends were trimmed by 7 bases and 1 base, with 10 bases remaining between them. This CDR3 region has 13 residues. As DNA, the CDR3 is TGTGCCAGCACAGGGAAAATTAACTATGGCTACACCTTC. This sequence encodes CASTGKINYGYTF.